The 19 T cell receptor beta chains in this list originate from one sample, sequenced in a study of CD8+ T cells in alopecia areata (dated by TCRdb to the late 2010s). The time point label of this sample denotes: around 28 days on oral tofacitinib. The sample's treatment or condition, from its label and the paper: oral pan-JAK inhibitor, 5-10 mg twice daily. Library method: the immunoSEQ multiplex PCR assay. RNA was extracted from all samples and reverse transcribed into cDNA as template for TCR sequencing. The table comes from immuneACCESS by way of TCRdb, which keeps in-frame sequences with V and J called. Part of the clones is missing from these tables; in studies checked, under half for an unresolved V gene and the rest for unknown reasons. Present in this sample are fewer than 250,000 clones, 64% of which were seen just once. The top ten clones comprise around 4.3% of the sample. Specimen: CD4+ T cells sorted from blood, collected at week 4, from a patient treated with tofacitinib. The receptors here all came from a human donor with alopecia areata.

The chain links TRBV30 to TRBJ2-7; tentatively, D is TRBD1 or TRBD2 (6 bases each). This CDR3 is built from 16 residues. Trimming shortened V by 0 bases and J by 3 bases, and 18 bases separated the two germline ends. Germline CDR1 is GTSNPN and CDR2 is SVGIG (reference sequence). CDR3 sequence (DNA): TGTGCCTGGAGTGTACCCGGACAGCCGGGACTCTACGAGCAGTACTTC. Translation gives CAWSVPGQPGLYEQYF. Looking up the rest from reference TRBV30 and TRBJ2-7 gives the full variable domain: SQTIHQWPATLVQPVGSPLSLECTVEGTSNPNLYWYRQAAGRGLQLLFYSVGIGQISSEVPQNLSASRPQDRQFILSSKKLLLSDSGFYLCAWSVPGQPGLYEQYFGPGTRLTVT.

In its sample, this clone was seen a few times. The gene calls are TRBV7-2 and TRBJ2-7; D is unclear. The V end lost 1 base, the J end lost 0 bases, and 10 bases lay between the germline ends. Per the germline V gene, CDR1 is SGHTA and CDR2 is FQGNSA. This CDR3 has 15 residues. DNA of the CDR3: TGTGCCAGCAGCTTAGTGGTCGGTAACTCCTACGAGCAGTACTTC. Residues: CASSLVVGNSYEQYF.

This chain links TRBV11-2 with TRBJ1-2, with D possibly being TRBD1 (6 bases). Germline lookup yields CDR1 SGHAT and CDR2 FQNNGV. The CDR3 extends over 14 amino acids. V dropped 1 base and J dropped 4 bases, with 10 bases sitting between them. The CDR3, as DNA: TGTGCCAGCAGCTTAGTTGGGACAAGCTATGGCTACACCTTC. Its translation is CASSLVGTSYGYTF.

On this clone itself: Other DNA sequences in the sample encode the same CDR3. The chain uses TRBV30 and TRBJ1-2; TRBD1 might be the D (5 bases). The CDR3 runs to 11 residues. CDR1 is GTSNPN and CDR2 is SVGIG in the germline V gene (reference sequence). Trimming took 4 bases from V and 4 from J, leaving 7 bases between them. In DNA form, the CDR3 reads TGTGCCTGGACCGGGGGCTATGGCTACACCTTC. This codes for CAWTGGYGYTF. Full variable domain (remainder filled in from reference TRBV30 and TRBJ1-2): SQTIHQWPATLVQPVGSPLSLECTVEGTSNPNLYWYRQAAGRGLQLLFYSVGIGQISSEVPQNLSASRPQDRQFILSSKKLLLSDSGFYLCAWTGGYGYTFGSGTRLTVV.

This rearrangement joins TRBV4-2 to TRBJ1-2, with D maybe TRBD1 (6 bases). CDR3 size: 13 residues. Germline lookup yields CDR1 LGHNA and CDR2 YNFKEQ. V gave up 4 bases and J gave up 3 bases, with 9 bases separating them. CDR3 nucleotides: TGTGCCAGCAGCCCTGGACAGCACTATGGCTACACCTTC. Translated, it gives CASSPGQHYGYTF.

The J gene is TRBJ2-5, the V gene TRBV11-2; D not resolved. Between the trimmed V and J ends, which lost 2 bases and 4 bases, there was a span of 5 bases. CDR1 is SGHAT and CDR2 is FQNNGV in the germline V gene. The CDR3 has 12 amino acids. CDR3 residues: CASSLYRETQYF. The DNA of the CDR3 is TGTGCCAGCAGCTTATATCGAGAGACCCAGTACTTC.

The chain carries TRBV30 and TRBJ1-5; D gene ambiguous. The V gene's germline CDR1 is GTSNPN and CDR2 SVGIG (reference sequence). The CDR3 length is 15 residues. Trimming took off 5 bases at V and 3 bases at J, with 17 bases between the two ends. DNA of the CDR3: TGTGCCTGGGCGGAGGGCGGCCTTGCCAATCAGCCCCAGCATTTT. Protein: CAWAEGGLANQPQHF.

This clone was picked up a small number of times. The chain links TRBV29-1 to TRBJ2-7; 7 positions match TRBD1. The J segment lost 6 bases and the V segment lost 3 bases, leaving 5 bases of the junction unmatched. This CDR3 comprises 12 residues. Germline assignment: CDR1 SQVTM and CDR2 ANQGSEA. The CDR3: CSVEGQQVEQYF. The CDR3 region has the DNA TGCAGCGTTGAGGGACAGCAGGTCGAGCAGTACTTC.

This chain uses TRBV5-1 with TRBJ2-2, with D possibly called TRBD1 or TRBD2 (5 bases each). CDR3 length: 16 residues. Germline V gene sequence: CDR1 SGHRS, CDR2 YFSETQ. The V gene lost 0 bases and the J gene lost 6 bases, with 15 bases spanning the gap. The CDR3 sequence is CASSLAGQVGAGELFF. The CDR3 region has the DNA TGCGCCAGCAGCTTGGCCGGCCAGGTGGGGGCCGGGGAGCTGTTTTTT.

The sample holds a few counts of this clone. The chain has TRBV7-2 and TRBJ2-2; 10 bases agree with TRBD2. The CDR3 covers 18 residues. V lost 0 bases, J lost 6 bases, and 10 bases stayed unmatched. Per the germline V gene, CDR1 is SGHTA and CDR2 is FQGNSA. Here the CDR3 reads CASSLAPGSGGAPGELFF. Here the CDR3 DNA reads TGTGCCAGCAGCTTAGCGCCGGGGAGCGGGGGGGCACCCGGGGAGCTGTTTTTT.

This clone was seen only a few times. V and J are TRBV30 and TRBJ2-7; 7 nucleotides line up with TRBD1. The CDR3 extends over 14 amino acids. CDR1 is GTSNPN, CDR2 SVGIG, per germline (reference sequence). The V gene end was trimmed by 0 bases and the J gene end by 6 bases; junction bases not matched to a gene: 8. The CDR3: CAWSVPYRGSEQYF. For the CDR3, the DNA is TGTGCCTGGAGTGTACCCTACAGGGGCAGCGAGCAGTACTTC.

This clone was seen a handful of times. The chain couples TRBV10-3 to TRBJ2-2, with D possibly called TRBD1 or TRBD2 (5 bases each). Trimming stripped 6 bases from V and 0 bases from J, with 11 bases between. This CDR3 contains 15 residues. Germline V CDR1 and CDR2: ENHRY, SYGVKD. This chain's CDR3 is CAISAGTSNTGELFF. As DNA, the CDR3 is TGTGCCATCAGCGCCGGGACCTCGAACACCGGGGAGCTGTTTTTT.

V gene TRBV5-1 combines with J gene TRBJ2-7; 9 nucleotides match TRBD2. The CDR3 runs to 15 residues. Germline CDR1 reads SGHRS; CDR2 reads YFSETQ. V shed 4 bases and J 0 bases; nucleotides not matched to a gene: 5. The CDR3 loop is CASSPASGASYEQYF. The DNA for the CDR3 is TGCGCCAGCAGCCCTGCTAGCGGGGCCTCCTACGAGCAGTACTTC.

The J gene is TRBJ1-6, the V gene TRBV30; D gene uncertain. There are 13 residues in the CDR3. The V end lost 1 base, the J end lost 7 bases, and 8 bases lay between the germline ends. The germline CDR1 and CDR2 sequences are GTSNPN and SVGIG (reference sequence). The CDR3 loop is CAWSGVGNSPLHF. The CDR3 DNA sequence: TGTGCCTGGAGTGGGGTAGGGAATTCACCCCTCCACTTT.

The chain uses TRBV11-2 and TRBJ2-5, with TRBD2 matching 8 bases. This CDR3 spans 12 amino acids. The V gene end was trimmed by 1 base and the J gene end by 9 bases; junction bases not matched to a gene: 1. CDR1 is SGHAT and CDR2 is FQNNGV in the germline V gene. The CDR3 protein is CASSLAGRAQYF. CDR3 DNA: TGTGCCAGCAGCTTAGCCGGGAGGGCCCAGTACTTC.

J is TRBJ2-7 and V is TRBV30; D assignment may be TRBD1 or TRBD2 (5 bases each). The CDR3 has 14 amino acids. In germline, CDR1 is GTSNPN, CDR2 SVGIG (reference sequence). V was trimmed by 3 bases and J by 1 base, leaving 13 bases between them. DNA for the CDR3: TGTGCCTGGAGGGGGGTCGGACGGTCCTACGAGCAGTACTTC. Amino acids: CAWRGVGRSYEQYF.

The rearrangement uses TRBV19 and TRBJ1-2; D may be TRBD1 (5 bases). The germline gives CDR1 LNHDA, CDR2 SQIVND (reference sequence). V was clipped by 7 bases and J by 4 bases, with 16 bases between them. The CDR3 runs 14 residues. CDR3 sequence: CASTRTPGPYGYTF. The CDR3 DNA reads TGTGCCAGTACCCGCACTCCGGGGCCCTATGGCTACACCTTC.

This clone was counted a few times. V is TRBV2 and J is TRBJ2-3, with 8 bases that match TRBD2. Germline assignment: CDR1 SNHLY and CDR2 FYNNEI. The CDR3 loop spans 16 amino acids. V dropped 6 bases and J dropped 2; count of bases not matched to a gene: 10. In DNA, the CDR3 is TGTGCCAGCAGCATGTTTCCGGGGGGGGACACAGATACGCAGTATTTT. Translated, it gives CASSMFPGGDTDTQYF.

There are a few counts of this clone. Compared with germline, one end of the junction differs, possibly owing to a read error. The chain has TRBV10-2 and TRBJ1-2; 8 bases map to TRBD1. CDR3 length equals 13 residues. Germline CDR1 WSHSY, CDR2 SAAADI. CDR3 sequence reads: CASSDGPQGANQF. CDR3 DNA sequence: TGCGCCAGCAGTGATGGTCCCCAGGGGGCTAACCAATTC.